This record covers a single T cell receptor (beta chain). This CDR3 region has 15 residues. Trimming left V 5 bases short and J 0 bases short, with 12 bases between. Germline loops: CDR1 LNHDA, CDR2 SQIVND (reference sequence). The record originates from a study of control samples from healthy donors and cancer patients. The table came from immunoSEQ multiplex PCR; TCRdb's copy has only in-frame clones and leaves some out. The table lists about 150,000 clones, around 94% of them singletons. Sequences were obtained from blood. The chain couples TRBV19 to TRBJ2-3, with D maybe TRBD1 (6 bases). The clonotype originates from a woman aged 18-35 years in good health. CDR3 bases: TGTGCCAGTAGTCCCCACAGGGTTAGCACAGATACGCAGTATTTT. This translates into CASSPHRVSTDTQYF.